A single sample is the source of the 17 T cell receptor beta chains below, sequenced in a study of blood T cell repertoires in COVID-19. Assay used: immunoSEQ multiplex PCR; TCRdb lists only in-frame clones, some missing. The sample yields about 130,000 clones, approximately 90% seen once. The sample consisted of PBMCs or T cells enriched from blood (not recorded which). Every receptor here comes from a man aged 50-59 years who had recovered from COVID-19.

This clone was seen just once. CDR3 nucleotide sequence: TGTGCCAGCATAACGGGACAGGGGATGGGGACGGCCAAAAACATTCAGTACTTC. It yields the protein CASITGQGMGTAKNIQYF. The chain recombines TRBV28 with TRBJ2-4; 10 bases line up with TRBD1. The V gene end was trimmed by 7 bases and the J gene end by 1 base; junction bases not matched to a gene: 13. The CDR3 consists of 18 residues. Germline V gene data show CDR1 as MDHEN and CDR2 as SYDVKM.

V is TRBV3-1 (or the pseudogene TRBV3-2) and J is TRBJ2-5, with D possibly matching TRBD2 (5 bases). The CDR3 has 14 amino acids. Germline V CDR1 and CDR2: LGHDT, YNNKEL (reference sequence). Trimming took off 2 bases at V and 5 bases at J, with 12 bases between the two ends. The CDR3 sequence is CASSQLLVWETQYF. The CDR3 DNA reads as TGTGCCAGCAGCCAATTACTAGTCTGGGAGACCCAGTACTTC.

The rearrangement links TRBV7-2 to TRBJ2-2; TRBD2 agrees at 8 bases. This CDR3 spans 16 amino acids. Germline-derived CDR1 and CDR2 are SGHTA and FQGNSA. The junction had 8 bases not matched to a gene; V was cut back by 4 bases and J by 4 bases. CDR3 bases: TGTGCCAGCAGCTCACCGGGACTAGGGGCCACCGGGGAGCTGTTTTTT. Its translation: CASSSPGLGATGELFF.

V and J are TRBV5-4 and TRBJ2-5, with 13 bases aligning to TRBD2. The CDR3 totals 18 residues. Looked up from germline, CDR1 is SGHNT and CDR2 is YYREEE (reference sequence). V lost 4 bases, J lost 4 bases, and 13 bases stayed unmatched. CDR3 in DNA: TGTGCCAGCAGCCCGACAACGACTAGCGGGAGGAGTCGAGAGACCCAGTACTTC. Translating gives CASSPTTTSGRSRETQYF.

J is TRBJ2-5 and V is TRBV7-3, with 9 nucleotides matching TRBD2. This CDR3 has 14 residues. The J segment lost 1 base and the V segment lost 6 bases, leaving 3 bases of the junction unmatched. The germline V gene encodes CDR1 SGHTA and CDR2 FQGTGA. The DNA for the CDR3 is TGTGCCAGCAGTCTAGCGGGGCCCCAAGAGACCCAGTACTTC. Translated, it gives CASSLAGPQETQYF.

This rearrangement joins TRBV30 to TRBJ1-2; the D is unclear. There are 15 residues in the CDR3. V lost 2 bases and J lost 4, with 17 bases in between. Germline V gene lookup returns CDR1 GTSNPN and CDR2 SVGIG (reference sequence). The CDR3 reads CAWSNSGKGSYGYTF. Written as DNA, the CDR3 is TGTGCCTGGAGTAATAGCGGGAAGGGTAGCTATGGCTACACCTTC. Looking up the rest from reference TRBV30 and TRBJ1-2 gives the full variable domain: SQTIHQWPATLVQPVGSPLSLECTVEGTSNPNLYWYRQAAGRGLQLLFYSVGIGQISSEVPQNLSASRPQDRQFILSSKKLLLSDSGFYLCAWSNSGKGSYGYTFGSGTRLTVV.

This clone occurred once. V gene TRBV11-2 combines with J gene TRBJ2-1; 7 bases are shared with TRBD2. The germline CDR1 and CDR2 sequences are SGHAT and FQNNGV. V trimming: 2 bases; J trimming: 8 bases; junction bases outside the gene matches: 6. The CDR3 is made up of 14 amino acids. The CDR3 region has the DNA TGTGCCAGCAGCTTACAGCGGGATCGGGATGAGCAGTTCTTC. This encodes CASSLQRDRDEQFF.

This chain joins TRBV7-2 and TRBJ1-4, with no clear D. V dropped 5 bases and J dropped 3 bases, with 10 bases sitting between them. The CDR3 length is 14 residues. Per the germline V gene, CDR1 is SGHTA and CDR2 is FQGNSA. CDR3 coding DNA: TGTGCCAGCAGCCCGGGATTAGCTAATGAAAAACTGTTTTTT. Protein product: CASSPGLANEKLFF.

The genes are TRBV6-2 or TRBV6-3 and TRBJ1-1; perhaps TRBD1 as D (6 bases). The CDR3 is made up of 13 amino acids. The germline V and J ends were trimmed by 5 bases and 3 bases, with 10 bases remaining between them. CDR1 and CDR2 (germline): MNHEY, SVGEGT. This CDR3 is CASSVYRDTEAFF. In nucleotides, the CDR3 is TGTGCCAGCAGTGTCTACAGGGACACTGAAGCTTTCTTT.

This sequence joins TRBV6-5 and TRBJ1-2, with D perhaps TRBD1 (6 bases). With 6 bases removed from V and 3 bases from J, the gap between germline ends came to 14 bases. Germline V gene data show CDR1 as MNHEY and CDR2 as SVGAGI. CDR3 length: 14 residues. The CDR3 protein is CASSRGGGDYGYTF. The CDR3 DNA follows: TGTGCCAGCAGCCGAGGGGGAGGGGACTATGGCTACACCTTC.

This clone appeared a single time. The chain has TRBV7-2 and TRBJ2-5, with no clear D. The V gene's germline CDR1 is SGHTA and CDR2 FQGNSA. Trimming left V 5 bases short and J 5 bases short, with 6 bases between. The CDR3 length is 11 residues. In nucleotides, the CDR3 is TGTGCCAGCAGCCCTTTGGAGACCCAGTACTTC. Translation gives CASSPLETQYF.

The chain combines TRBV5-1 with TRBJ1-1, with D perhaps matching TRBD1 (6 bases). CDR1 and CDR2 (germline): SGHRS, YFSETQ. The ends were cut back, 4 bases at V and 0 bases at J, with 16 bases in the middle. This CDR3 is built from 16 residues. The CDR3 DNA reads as TGCGCCAGCAGCCCCTGGGACATATTCCTGAACACTGAAGCTTTCTTT. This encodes CASSPWDIFLNTEAFF.

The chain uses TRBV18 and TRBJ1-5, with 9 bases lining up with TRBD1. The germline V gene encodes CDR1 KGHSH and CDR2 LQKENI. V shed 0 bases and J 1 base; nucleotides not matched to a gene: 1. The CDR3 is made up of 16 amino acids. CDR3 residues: CASSPPGTGSNQPQHF. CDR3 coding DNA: TGTGCCAGCTCACCACCCGGGACAGGGAGCAATCAGCCCCAGCATTTT.

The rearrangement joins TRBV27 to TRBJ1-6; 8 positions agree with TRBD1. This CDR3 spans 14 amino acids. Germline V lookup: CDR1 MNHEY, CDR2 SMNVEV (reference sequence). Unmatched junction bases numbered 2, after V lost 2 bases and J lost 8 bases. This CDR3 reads CASSLDRGYSPLHF. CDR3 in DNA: TGTGCCAGCAGTTTAGACAGGGGTTATTCACCCCTCCACTTT.

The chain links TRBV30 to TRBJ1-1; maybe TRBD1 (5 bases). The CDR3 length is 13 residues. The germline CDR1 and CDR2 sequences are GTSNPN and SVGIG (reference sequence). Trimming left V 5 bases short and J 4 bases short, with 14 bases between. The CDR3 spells CAWGRTGVTEAFF. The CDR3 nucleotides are TGTGCCTGGGGGCGGACGGGGGTCACTGAAGCTTTCTTT. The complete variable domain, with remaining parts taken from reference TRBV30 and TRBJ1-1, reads SQTIHQWPATLVQPVGSPLSLECTVEGTSNPNLYWYRQAAGRGLQLLFYSVGIGQISSEVPQNLSASRPQDRQFILSSKKLLLSDSGFYLCAWGRTGVTEAFFGQGTRLTVV.

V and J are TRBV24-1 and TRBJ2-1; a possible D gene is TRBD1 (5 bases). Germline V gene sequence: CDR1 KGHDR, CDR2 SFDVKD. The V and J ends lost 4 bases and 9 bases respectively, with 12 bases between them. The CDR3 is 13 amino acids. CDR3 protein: CATSDRVTGEQFF. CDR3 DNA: TGTGCCACCAGTGACAGGGTTACGGGTGAGCAGTTCTTC.

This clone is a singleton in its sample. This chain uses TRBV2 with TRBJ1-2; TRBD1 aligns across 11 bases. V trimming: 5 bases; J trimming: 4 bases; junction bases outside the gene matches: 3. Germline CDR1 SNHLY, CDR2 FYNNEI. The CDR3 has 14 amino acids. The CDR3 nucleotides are TGTGCCAGCAGTCGGACAGGGGGCGGCTATGGCTACACCTTC. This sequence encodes CASSRTGGGYGYTF.